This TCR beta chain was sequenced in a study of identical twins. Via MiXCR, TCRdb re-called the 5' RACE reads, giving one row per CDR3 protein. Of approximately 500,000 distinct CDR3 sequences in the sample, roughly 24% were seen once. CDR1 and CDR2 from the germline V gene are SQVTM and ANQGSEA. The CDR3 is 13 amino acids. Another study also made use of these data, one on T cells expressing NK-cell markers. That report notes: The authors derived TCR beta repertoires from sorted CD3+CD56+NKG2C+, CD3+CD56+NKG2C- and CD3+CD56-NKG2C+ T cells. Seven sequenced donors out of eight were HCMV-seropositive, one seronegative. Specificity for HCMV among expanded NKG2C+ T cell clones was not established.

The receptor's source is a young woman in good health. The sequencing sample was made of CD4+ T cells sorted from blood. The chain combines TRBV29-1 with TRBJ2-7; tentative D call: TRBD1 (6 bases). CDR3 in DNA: TGCAGTCGGGCCCGGGACAACTCCTACGAGCAGTACTTC. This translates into CSRARDNSYEQYF.